Listed here are 10 T cell receptor beta chains from one sample, sequenced in a study of PD-L1 blockade in urothelial cancer (dated by TCRdb to about 2017). Preparation of the library involved the immunoSEQ multiplex PCR assay. Drawn from immuneACCESS, this table holds only the in-frame rearrangements with V and J called that TCRdb kept. Clones are partly lost; checked studies trace under half to an unresolved V gene and leave the rest unexplained. The sample table holds around 110,000 clones, of which approximately 90% were seen once. The top ten clones comprise more than 1.5% of the sample. The time point label, read with the paper, signifies: peripheral blood 6 weeks after treatment start. The sequencing used PBMCs, collected around atezolizumab (anti-PD-L1) treatment. These receptors all come from a man aged 60 to 75 with urothelial cancer.

The chain joins TRBV28 to TRBJ1-2; unclear D gene. The CDR3 is 14 amino acids. Germline loops: CDR1 MDHEN, CDR2 SYDVKM. V lost 6 bases, J lost 4 bases, and 15 bases lay in between. The CDR3 DNA sequence: TGTGCCAGCAGCCCTCAATCCGGGATCTATGGCTACACCTTC. Translating it yields CASSPQSGIYGYTF.

This clone was detected only once. This CDR3 is CATSGVREQYF. CDR3 bases: TGTGCCACCTCAGGGGTCCGGGAGCAGTACTTC. The rearrangement joins TRBV28 to TRBJ2-7; possibly TRBD1 for D (6 bases). Trimming removed 10 bases at V and 7 bases at J, with 14 bases between. The germline V gene has CDR1 MDHEN and CDR2 SYDVKM. The CDR3 totals 11 residues.

Only one count was recorded for this clone. The rearrangement links TRBV5-1 to TRBJ2-2; 9 bases agree with TRBD2. V lost 3 bases to trimming and J lost 1 base; unmatched junction nucleotides: 4. Germline V lookup: CDR1 SGHRS, CDR2 YFSETQ. The CDR3 extends over 16 amino acids. CDR3 loop: CASSSRTSENTGELFF. Written as DNA, the CDR3 is TGCGCCAGCAGCTCCCGGACTAGCGAGAACACCGGGGAGCTGTTTTTT.

The rearrangement joins TRBV7-2 to TRBJ1-1; D unresolved. Trimming pared 1 base from V and 5 bases from J, leaving 11 bases between. Germline CDR1 and CDR2: SGHTA and FQGNSA. The CDR3 covers 14 residues. This chain's CDR3 is CASSLGRVGTEAFF. The DNA of the CDR3 is TGTGCCAGCAGCTTAGGACGGGTCGGGACTGAAGCTTTCTTT.

This clone has more than one count but fewer than ten. The chain uses TRBV11-2 and TRBJ2-2; a weak D match, TRBD2 (6 bases). Germline loops: CDR1 SGHAT, CDR2 FQNNGV. The CDR3 has 16 amino acids. V dropped 4 bases and J dropped 1 base, with 13 bases sitting between them. The CDR3 DNA sequence: TGTGCCAGCAGCTCCCTGGGGAGGCGGAACACCGGGGAGCTGTTTTTT. This sequence encodes CASSSLGRRNTGELFF.

Comment on this clone: The junction does not match germline at one end; this may be a read error. The V gene is TRBV5-1, the J gene TRBJ2-7; 7 positions agree with TRBD2. Per the germline V gene, CDR1 is SGHRS and CDR2 is YFSETQ. CDR3 length: 13 amino acids. The CDR3 DNA follows: TGCGCCAGCAGCAGATCCGGGACTACAACTGGGGCCTTC. This codes for CASSRSGTTTGAF.

This rearrangement joins TRBV19 to TRBJ2-2; D possibly corresponds to TRBD1 (5 bases). This CDR3 is built from 15 residues. Germline assignment: CDR1 LNHDA and CDR2 SQIVND (reference sequence). V was clipped by 0 bases and J by 5 bases, with 10 bases between them. This CDR3 is CASSIDRAFTGELFF. The CDR3 coding sequence is TGTGCCAGTAGTATAGACAGGGCCTTTACCGGGGAGCTGTTTTTT.

V and J are TRBV7-2 and TRBJ2-2; 7 bases fit TRBD2. V was clipped by 5 bases and J by 2 bases; unmatched bases: 11. Germline values: CDR1 SGHTA, CDR2 FQGNSA. The CDR3 is made up of 17 amino acids. The CDR3 DNA follows: TGTGCCAGCAGCGAGCTTTCGGGACTACCAAACACCGGGGAGCTGTTTTTT. Its protein product is CASSELSGLPNTGELFF.

This clone was counted a few times. The chain joins TRBV27 to TRBJ2-3; possible D gene TRBD1, 8 bases. CDR1 and CDR2 (germline): MNHEY, SMNVEV (reference sequence). V lost 2 bases and J lost 1, with 16 bases in between. The CDR3 spans 17 residues. DNA for the CDR3: TGTGCCAGCAGTTTAATCCCCACAGGGGGGGGCACAGATACGCAGTATTTT. This sequence encodes CASSLIPTGGGTDTQYF.

This chain connects TRBV16 to TRBJ2-6; no definite D call. The germline V and J ends were trimmed by 2 bases and 4 bases, with 9 bases remaining between them. The CDR3 runs 15 residues. CDR1 and CDR2 from the germline V gene are KGHSY and FQNENV. CDR3 sequence reads: CASSQRSRGANVLTF. The CDR3, as DNA: TGTGCCAGCAGCCAAAGGAGTCGCGGGGCCAACGTCCTGACTTTC.